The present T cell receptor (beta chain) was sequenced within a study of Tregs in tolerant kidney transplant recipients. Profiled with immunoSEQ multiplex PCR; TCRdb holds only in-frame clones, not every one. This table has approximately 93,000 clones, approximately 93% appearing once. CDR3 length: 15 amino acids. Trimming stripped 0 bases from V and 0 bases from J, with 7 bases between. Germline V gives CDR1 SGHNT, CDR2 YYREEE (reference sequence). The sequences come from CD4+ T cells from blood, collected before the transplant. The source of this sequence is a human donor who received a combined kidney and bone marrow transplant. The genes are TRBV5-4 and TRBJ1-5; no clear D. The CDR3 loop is CASSLGRNSNQPQHF. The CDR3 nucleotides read TGTGCCAGCAGCTTGGGGAGGAATAGCAATCAGCCCCAGCATTTT. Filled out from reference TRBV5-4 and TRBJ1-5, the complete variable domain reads ETGVTQSPTHLIKTRGQQVTLRCSSQSGHNTVSWYQQALGQGPQFIFQYYREEENGRGNFPPRFSGLQFPNYSSELNVNALELDDSALYLCASSLGRNSNQPQHFGDGTRLSIL.